Described below is a single T cell receptor (beta chain) sequence and its context. Followed longitudinally, the Seattle patients had been enrolled during active infection. This CDR3 has 13 residues. V lost 3 bases to trimming and J lost 6 bases, with 9 bases between them. Original methodology: Estimation of nucleated cell counts was performed using reference gene primer amplification. Generated by immunoSEQ multiplex PCR, the TCRdb table keeps only in-frame clones and is missing some. V and J calls and clone size follow that table, whereas D and trimming were derived from the DNA. The sample records approximately 500,000 clones, around 90% being singletons. This sample is part of a study of blood T cell repertoires in COVID-19. The overall study: The United States, Italy and Spain supplied acute and convalescent COVID-19 samples. The analysed material was cDNA or gDNA that came from T cells, B-cell-depleted T cells, or PBMCs.

The receptor's source is a woman between 50 and 59 years old with COVID-19, enrolled during active disease. This sequence joins TRBV12-3 or TRBV12-4 and TRBJ1-5; D gene uncertain. Sequenced material: peripheral blood. CDR3 coding DNA: TGTGCCAGCAGTTTGGCGGGAAGTCAGCCCCAGCATTTT. Amino acids: CASSLAGSQPQHF.